This T cell receptor beta chain was recovered during a study of blood T cell repertoires in COVID-19. With 6 bases clipped from V and 5 bases from J, the junction kept 8 bases outside the gene matches. This CDR3 is built from 14 residues. Germline V CDR1 and CDR2: MNHEY, SMNVEV (reference sequence). Original handling: By means of reference gene primer amplification, nucleated cell counts were estimated. Some clones are missing from TCRdb's copy, which holds only in-frame ones; the method was immunoSEQ multiplex PCR. The V and J calls and clone size come from that table; D and trimming were worked out from the DNA. The table lists approximately 110,000 clones, about 90% of them singletons.

The sequence was obtained from a woman aged 45-59 years with active or convalescent COVID-19. The sequencing sample was made of peripheral blood. The chain uses TRBV27 and TRBJ1-1; 8 bases agree with TRBD1. The CDR3 here is CASSGRTGKTEAFF. In nucleotides, the CDR3 is TGTGCCAGCAGCGGGCGGACAGGGAAAACTGAAGCTTTCTTT.